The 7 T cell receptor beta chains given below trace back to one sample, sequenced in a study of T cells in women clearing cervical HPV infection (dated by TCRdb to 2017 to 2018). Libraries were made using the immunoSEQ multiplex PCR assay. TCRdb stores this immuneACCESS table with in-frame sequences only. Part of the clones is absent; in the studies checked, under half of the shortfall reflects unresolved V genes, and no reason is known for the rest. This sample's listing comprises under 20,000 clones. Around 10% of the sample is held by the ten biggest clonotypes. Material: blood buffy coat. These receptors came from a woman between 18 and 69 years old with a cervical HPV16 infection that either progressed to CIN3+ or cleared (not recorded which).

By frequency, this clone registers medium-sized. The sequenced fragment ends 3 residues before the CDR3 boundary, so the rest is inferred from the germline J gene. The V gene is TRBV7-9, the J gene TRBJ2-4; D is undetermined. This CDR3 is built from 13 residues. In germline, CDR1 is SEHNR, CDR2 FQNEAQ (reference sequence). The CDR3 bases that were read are TGTGCCAGCAGCTTAGCGTTTGTGAGCGTT. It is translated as CASSLAFVSV. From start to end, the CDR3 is CASSLAFVSVQYF.

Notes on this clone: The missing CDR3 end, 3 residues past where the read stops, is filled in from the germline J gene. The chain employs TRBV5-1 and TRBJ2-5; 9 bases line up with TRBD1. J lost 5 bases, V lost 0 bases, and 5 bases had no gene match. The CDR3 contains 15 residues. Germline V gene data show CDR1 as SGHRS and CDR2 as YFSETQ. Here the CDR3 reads CASSLAQGARETQYF. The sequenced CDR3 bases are TGCGCCAGCAGCTTGGCACAGGGGGCGAGGGAGACC.

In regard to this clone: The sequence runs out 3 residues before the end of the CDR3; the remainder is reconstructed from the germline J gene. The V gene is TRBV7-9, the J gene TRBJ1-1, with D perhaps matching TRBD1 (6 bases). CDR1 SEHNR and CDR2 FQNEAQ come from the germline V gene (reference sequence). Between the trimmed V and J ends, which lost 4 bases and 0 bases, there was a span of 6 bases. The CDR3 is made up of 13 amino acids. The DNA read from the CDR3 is TGTGCCAGCAGCTCAGGGGTGAACACTGAA. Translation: CASSSGVNTE. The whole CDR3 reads CASSSGVNTEAFF.

The CDR3 bases that were read are TGTGCCAGTCTTGGTACAGGGCATAACGGAAACACC. It encodes CASLGTGHNGNT. The complete CDR3 sequence is CASLGTGHNGNTIYF. The rearrangement uses TRBV19 and TRBJ1-3; possible D gene TRBD1, 6 bases. From the germline J gene comes the end of the CDR3, since the read stops 3 residues before it. Trimming left V 8 bases short and J 4 bases short, with 18 bases between. The CDR3 spans 15 residues. CDR1 LNHDA and CDR2 SQIVND come from the germline V gene (reference sequence).

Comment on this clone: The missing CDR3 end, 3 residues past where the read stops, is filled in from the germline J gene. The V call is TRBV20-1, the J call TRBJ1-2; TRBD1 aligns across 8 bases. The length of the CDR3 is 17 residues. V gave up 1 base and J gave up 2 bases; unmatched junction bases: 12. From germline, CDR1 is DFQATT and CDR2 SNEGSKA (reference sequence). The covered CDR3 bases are TGCAGTGCTAGAGTTGGGCAGGGAAGACAGGGGAACTATGGC. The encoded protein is CSARVGQGRQGNYG. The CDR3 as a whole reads CSARVGQGRQGNYGYTF.

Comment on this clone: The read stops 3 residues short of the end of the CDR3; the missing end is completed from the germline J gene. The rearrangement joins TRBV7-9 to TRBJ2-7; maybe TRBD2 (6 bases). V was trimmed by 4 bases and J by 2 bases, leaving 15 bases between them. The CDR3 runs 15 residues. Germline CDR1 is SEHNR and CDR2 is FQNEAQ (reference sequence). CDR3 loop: CASSSRDSSTYEQYF. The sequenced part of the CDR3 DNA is TGTGCCAGCAGCTCCCGGGACTCGTCGACCTACGAG.

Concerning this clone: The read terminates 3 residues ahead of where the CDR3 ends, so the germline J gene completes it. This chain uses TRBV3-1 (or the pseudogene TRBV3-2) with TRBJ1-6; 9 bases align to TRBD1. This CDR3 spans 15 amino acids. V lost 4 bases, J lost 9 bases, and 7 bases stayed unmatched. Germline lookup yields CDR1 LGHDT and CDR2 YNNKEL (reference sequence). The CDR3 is CASSPTGGEGSPLHF. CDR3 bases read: TGTGCCAGCAGCCCAACAGGGGGCGAGGGTTCACCC.